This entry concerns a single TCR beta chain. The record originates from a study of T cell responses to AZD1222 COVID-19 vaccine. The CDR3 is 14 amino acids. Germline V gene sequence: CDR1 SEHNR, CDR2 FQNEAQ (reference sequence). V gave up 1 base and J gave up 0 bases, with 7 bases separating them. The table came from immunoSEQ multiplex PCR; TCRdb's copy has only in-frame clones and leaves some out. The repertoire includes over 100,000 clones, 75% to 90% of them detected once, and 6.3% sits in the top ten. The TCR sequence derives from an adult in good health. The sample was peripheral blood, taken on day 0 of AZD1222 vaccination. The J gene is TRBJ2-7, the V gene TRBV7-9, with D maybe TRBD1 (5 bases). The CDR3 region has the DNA TGTGCCAGCAGCTTAGTTCAGGGCTCCTACGAGCAGTACTTC. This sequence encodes CASSLVQGSYEQYF. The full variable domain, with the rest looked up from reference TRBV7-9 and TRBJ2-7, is DTGVSQNPRHKITKRGQNVTFRCDPISEHNRLYWYRQTLGQGPEFLTYFQNEAQLEKSRLLSDRFSAERPKGSFSTLEIQRTEQGDSAMYLCASSLVQGSYEQYFGPGTRLTVT.